The clone carrying this T cell receptor (beta chain) was seen a few times. Deletions cut 9 bases from V and 3 bases from J, with 5 bases between. The germline V gene has CDR1 MGHDK and CDR2 SYGVNS. The CDR3 is made up of 10 amino acids. TCRdb's copy holds only in-frame clones and misses some; the assay was immunoSEQ multiplex PCR. This table has roughly 40,000 clones, roughly 87% appearing once. This record comes from a study of OX40 agonist ivuxolimab in advanced cancers. The clonotype originates from an adult with an advanced solid tumor such as melanoma, head and neck, liver or kidney cancer. Specimen: CD4+ or CD8+ T cells sorted from blood, collected in a trial of the OX40 agonist ivuxolimab. The chain employs TRBV25-1 and TRBJ1-2; no definite D call. CDR3 coding DNA: TGTGCCAGTGAAGACTATGGCTACACCTTC. Translating gives CASEDYGYTF.